This entry lists 30 T cell receptor beta chains sequenced from one sample in a study of OX40 agonist ivuxolimab in advanced cancers. Clones were sequenced by immunoSEQ multiplex PCR, and TCRdb holds only the in-frame ones, with some missing. The sample carries 50,000 to 70,000 clones, about 86% recorded once. Sequences were derived from CD4+ or CD8+ T cells sorted from blood, sampled in a trial of the OX40 agonist ivuxolimab. All receptors come from an adult with an advanced solid tumor such as melanoma, head and neck, liver or kidney cancer.

The chain recombines TRBV9 with TRBJ1-3, with D perhaps matching TRBD1 (6 bases). V lost 0 bases and J 4 bases, leaving 11 bases between the germline ends. This CDR3 comprises 15 residues. Germline CDR1 and CDR2: SGDLS and YYNGEE. Here the CDR3 reads CASSVGGAKGNTIYF. Written as DNA, the CDR3 is TGTGCCAGCAGCGTAGGGGGGGCGAAAGGAAACACCATATATTTT. Looking up the rest from reference TRBV9 and TRBJ1-3 gives the full variable domain: DSGVTQTPKHLITATGQRVTLRCSPRSGDLSVYWYQQSLDQGLQFLIQYYNGEERAKGNILERFSAQQFPDLHSELNLSSLELGDSALYFCASSVGGAKGNTIYFGEGSWLTVV.

This clone showed up just once. The chain is built from TRBV18 and TRBJ1-1, with D tentatively TRBD1 (5 bases). The germline CDR1 and CDR2 sequences are KGHSH and LQKENI. V was shortened by 5 bases and J by 1 base, with 11 bases between the two germline ends. This CDR3 region has 14 residues. This CDR3 is CASSKTDSNTEAFF. CDR3 bases: TGTGCCAGCTCAAAGACAGATTCGAACACTGAAGCTTTCTTT.

This chain connects TRBV30 to TRBJ2-5, with TRBD2 matching 10 bases. CDR1 is GTSNPN and CDR2 is SVGIG in the germline V gene (reference sequence). V dropped 0 bases and J dropped 5; count of bases not matched to a gene: 6. The CDR3 runs to 15 residues. The CDR3 nucleotides read TGTGCCTGGAGTGTAAGCCTAGCGGGAGCGGAGACCCAGTACTTC. Translation gives CAWSVSLAGAETQYF.

This clone was picked up a small number of times. V is TRBV5-5 and J is TRBJ2-5; TRBD1 might be the D (6 bases). V was shortened by 1 base and J by 2 bases, with 12 bases between the two germline ends. This CDR3 is built from 15 residues. Germline CDR1 is SGHKS and CDR2 is YYEKEE (reference sequence). The CDR3 DNA reads TGTGCCAGCAGCTTGAGAGTTGGACAGCAAGAGACCCAGTACTTC. Translation gives CASSLRVGQQETQYF. The full variable domain, with the rest looked up from reference TRBV5-5 and TRBJ2-5, is DAGVTQSPTHLIKTRGQQVTLRCSPISGHKSVSWYQQVLGQGPQFIFQYYEKEERGRGNFPDRFSARQFPNYSSELNVNALLLGDSALYLCASSLRVGQQETQYFGPGTRLLVL.

The rearrangement links TRBV10-3 to TRBJ2-3; a possible D gene is TRBD2 (6 bases). Germline V lookup: CDR1 ENHRY, CDR2 SYGVKD. The CDR3 has 14 residues. Between the trimmed V and J ends, which lost 7 bases and 0 bases, there was a span of 11 bases. The CDR3 protein is CAIKAGLSTDTQYF. The CDR3 DNA follows: TGTGCCATCAAGGCGGGGTTAAGCACAGATACGCAGTATTTT.

This chain uses TRBV9 with TRBJ2-2; D is unresolved. Germline assignment: CDR1 SGDLS and CDR2 YYNGEE. CDR3 length: 13 residues. V was pared by 0 bases and J by 2 bases, with 2 bases between. CDR3 protein: CASSVGNTGELFF. The DNA of the CDR3 is TGTGCCAGCAGCGTAGGAAACACCGGGGAGCTGTTTTTT.

The genes are TRBV6-1 and TRBJ2-7, with D hard to call. V lost 4 bases and J lost 6, with 13 bases in between. The CDR3 is 13 residues long. Germline CDR1 is MNHNS and CDR2 is SASEGT. CDR3 amino acids: CASSGARRIEQYF. DNA of the CDR3: TGTGCCAGCAGTGGGGCTCGTAGGATCGAGCAGTACTTC.

The rearrangement links TRBV28 to TRBJ1-4, with D perhaps matching TRBD1 (6 bases). Between the trimmed V and J ends, which lost 7 bases and 7 bases, there was a span of 16 bases. The CDR3 covers 14 residues. Looked up from germline, CDR1 is MDHEN and CDR2 is SYDVKM. The CDR3 DNA reads TGTGCCAGCACCATTGGGGGGGCGGGTGAAAAACTGTTTTTT. Amino acids: CASTIGGAGEKLFF.

V and J are TRBV7-2 and TRBJ1-2, with TRBD1 matching 9 bases. This CDR3 is built from 14 residues. CDR1 and CDR2 from the germline V gene are SGHTA and FQGNSA. V lost 4 bases, J lost 4 bases, and 4 bases stayed unmatched. The CDR3 DNA is TGTGCCAGCAGCTCCGGGACAGGGATCTATGGCTACACCTTC. Translated: CASSSGTGIYGYTF.

The chain uses TRBV6-5 and TRBJ2-7; a weak D match, TRBD1 (5 bases). Trimming pared 4 bases from V and 0 bases from J, leaving 7 bases between. This CDR3 is 13 amino acids long. Per germline, CDR1 MNHEY and CDR2 SVGAGI. CDR3 bases: TGTGCCAGCAGTTCAGGGATCTCCTACGAGCAGTACTTC. This translates into CASSSGISYEQYF.

The chain combines TRBV28 with TRBJ1-2; TRBD1 aligns across 7 bases. This CDR3 is 19 amino acids long. Losses at the gene ends were 3 bases for V and 8 bases for J; bases not matched to a gene: 24. The germline V gene encodes CDR1 MDHEN and CDR2 SYDVKM. CDR3 DNA: TGTGCCAGCAGTTTCGAAGGAGGGATAGGGGGCGCCCGTGGTTGGGGCTACACCTTC. It is translated as CASSFEGGIGGARGWGYTF.

The chain uses TRBV7-8 and TRBJ2-2; D is ambiguous. Germline CDR1 SGHVS, CDR2 FQNEAQ. The CDR3 has 12 amino acids. Deletions cut 1 base from V and 9 bases from J, with 6 bases between. In DNA, the CDR3 is TGTGCCAGCAGCTTAGTGGGGTGGGAGCTGTTTTTT. The encoded protein is CASSLVGWELFF. The full variable domain, with the rest looked up from reference TRBV7-8 and TRBJ2-2, is GAGVSQSPRYKVAKRGQDVALRCDPISGHVSLFWYQQALGQGPEFLTYFQNEAQLDKSGLPSDRFFAERPEGSVSTLKIQRTQQEDSAVYLCASSLVGWELFFGEGSRLTVL.

The J gene is TRBJ1-2, the V gene TRBV27, with TRBD1 identical over 7 bases. Per the germline V gene, CDR1 is MNHEY and CDR2 is SMNVEV (reference sequence). V was pared by 4 bases and J by 8 bases, with 7 bases of the junction left unmatched. The CDR3 totals 13 residues. CDR3 amino acids: CASSYQGGRGYTF. CDR3 nucleotide sequence: TGTGCCAGCAGTTATCAGGGGGGGCGGGGCTACACCTTC.

The V and J genes are TRBV5-4 and TRBJ1-1; D is unclear. Trimming left V 7 bases short and J 4 bases short, with 14 bases between. This CDR3 has 13 amino acids. Germline loops: CDR1 SGHNT, CDR2 YYREEE (reference sequence). CDR3: CASGPPGGTEAFF. The CDR3 DNA reads TGTGCCAGCGGCCCCCCTGGTGGCACTGAAGCTTTCTTT.

This clone is deemed medium-sized (0.01 to 0.1%). This chain's CDR3 is CASSPGGPNEQFF. DNA for the CDR3: TGTGCCAGCAGTCCAGGGGGACCCAATGAGCAGTTCTTC. The V and J genes are TRBV7-8 and TRBJ2-1, with 7 positions matching TRBD1. Germline CDR1 and CDR2: SGHVS and FQNEAQ. Trimming took 6 bases from V and 6 from J; bases not matched to a gene: 5. This CDR3 has 13 amino acids.

The chain joins TRBV2 to TRBJ2-7; D possibly uses TRBD1 or TRBD2 (5 bases each). Trimming stripped 4 bases from V and 3 bases from J, with 13 bases between. The CDR3 totals 14 residues. CDR1 is SNHLY, CDR2 FYNNEI, per germline. Here the CDR3 DNA reads TGTGCCAGCAGTGCGGGGACGGGTCACTACGAGCAGTACTTC. Its translation is CASSAGTGHYEQYF.

This sequence joins TRBV30 and TRBJ1-2; 8 bases map to TRBD1. The trim removed 5 bases at V and 7 bases at J, leaving 9 bases unmatched. The CDR3 is 13 residues long. Germline CDR1 GTSNPN, CDR2 SVGIG (reference sequence). The CDR3 DNA reads TGTGCCTGGGACAGGGGAACAGGTGGTGGCTACACCTTC. Translation: CAWDRGTGGGYTF. Using reference TRBV30 and TRBJ1-2 for the parts outside the CDR3, the full variable domain is SQTIHQWPATLVQPVGSPLSLECTVEGTSNPNLYWYRQAAGRGLQLLFYSVGIGQISSEVPQNLSASRPQDRQFILSSKKLLLSDSGFYLCAWDRGTGGGYTFGSGTRLTVV.

CDR3 protein: CASSHKASSYEQYF. The CDR3 DNA is TGTGCCAGCAGCCATAAGGCCAGCTCCTACGAGCAGTACTTC. The V gene is TRBV5-4, the J gene TRBJ2-5, with no clear D. The J call is doubtful: the DNA matches TRBJ2-7 better. Germline V lookup: CDR1 SGHNT, CDR2 YYREEE (reference sequence). CDR3 length: 14 residues.

This chain links TRBV5-4 with TRBJ1-1; D gene unclear. CDR1 is SGHNT and CDR2 is YYREEE in the germline V gene (reference sequence). Trimming shortened V by 2 bases and J by 7 bases, and 9 bases separated the two germline ends. The CDR3 is 12 residues long. The CDR3 coding sequence is TGTGCCAGCAGCTTTCATGGTTATGAAGCTTTCTTT. This encodes CASSFHGYEAFF.

The CDR3 reads CASTPKGFNQPQHF. CDR3 coding DNA: TGTGCCAGCACCCCGAAGGGCTTCAATCAGCCCCAGCATTTT. The V and J genes are TRBV11-2 and TRBJ1-5, with D hard to call. Trimming left V 7 bases short and J 3 bases short, with 13 bases between. Germline CDR1 and CDR2: SGHAT and FQNNGV. This CDR3 is built from 14 residues.

The CDR3 loop reads CASSRDSLGANVLTF. DNA for the CDR3: TGTGCCAGCTCTCGGGACAGTCTTGGGGCCAACGTCCTGACTTTC. V and J are TRBV18 and TRBJ2-6, with 7 positions matching TRBD1. V lost 6 bases to trimming and J lost 3 bases; unmatched junction nucleotides: 5. The CDR3 is 15 residues long. In germline, CDR1 is KGHSH, CDR2 LQKENI.

The V call is TRBV28, the J call TRBJ2-5; TRBD1 aligns across 9 bases. Germline CDR1 and CDR2: MDHEN and SYDVKM. J lost 0 bases, V lost 6 bases, and 5 bases had no gene match. CDR3 length: 15 amino acids. The CDR3 nucleotides are TGTGCCAGCAGCAAGGACAGGGGCTACCAAGAGACCCAGTACTTC. This translates into CASSKDRGYQETQYF.

V gene TRBV7-2 combines with J gene TRBJ1-5, with 7 bases lining up with TRBD1. This CDR3 contains 15 residues. V was clipped by 1 base and J by 5 bases; unmatched bases: 5. Germline CDR1 is SGHTA and CDR2 is FQGNSA. CDR3 loop: CASSLEGQSYQPQHF. In nucleotides, the CDR3 is TGTGCCAGCAGCTTAGAGGGACAGTCTTATCAGCCCCAGCATTTT.

The chain carries TRBV27 and TRBJ2-2; 15 bases are shared with TRBD2. Germline values: CDR1 MNHEY, CDR2 SMNVEV (reference sequence). The CDR3 extends over 21 amino acids. Trimming at V came to 2 bases and at J to 4 bases, leaving 14 bases not matched to a gene. The CDR3 region has the DNA TGTGCCAGCAGTTTAATTCGGACTAGCGGGGGGGTCGGGGCCGGCACCGGGGAGCTGTTTTTT. Translation: CASSLIRTSGGVGAGTGELFF.

This clone appeared a single time. CDR3 loop: CASSDKTGGGVRGNTEAFF. The CDR3 nucleotides are TGTGCCAGCAGTGACAAAACAGGGGGCGGAGTGAGAGGGAACACTGAAGCTTTCTTT. The chain uses TRBV6-1 and TRBJ1-1; 9 bases are shared with TRBD1. CDR3 size: 19 residues. The germline V gene has CDR1 MNHNS and CDR2 SASEGT. Germline trimming cut 3 bases from V and 1 base from J; bases unmatched to any gene: 15.

The rearrangement links TRBV30 to TRBJ1-4; D ambiguous. Germline V gene lookup returns CDR1 GTSNPN and CDR2 SVGIG (reference sequence). The CDR3 consists of 13 residues. Trimming took 2 bases from V and 6 from J, leaving 10 bases between them. CDR3 amino acids: CAWSFPPDEKLFF. The CDR3 bases are TGTGCCTGGAGTTTCCCCCCGGATGAAAAACTGTTTTTT.

This clone was counted a single time. The chain recombines TRBV10-1 with TRBJ2-2; a weak D match, TRBD1 (6 bases). The CDR3 is 14 amino acids. Trimming took off 6 bases at V and 6 bases at J, with 14 bases between the two ends. In germline, CDR1 is WNHNN, CDR2 SYGVQD (reference sequence). The CDR3 is CASRQGINAGELFF. CDR3 bases: TGCGCCAGCAGACAGGGAATTAACGCCGGGGAGCTGTTTTTT.

The table lists this clone with a count of one. This sequence joins TRBV6-5 and TRBJ2-3; D is ambiguous. Looked up from germline, CDR1 is MNHEY and CDR2 is SVGAGI. The CDR3 is made up of 15 amino acids. Trimming pared 10 bases from V and 2 bases from J, leaving 19 bases between. The DNA of the CDR3 is TGTGCCACACAACGTAGCAGACTTATCACAGATACGCAGTATTTT. Amino acids: CATQRSRLITDTQYF.

The chain carries TRBV7-6 and TRBJ2-3; 9 bases agree with TRBD2. The CDR3 totals 15 residues. The V gene's germline CDR1 is SGHVS and CDR2 FNYEAQ. Unmatched junction bases numbered 4, after V lost 5 bases and J lost 1 base. In DNA, the CDR3 is TGTGCCAGCAGCCTTATAGCGGGGGGCACAGATACGCAGTATTTT. Translation gives CASSLIAGGTDTQYF.

This clone was counted only a few times. The chain uses TRBV4-2 and TRBJ2-3, with D possibly matching TRBD2 (5 bases). This CDR3 is built from 14 residues. V was shortened by 1 base and J by 5 bases, with 10 bases between the two germline ends. Germline V CDR1 and CDR2: LGHNA, YNFKEQ. The CDR3 sequence: CASSQGSGRDTQYF. For the CDR3, the DNA is TGTGCCAGCAGCCAAGGTTCGGGGAGAGATACGCAGTATTTT.